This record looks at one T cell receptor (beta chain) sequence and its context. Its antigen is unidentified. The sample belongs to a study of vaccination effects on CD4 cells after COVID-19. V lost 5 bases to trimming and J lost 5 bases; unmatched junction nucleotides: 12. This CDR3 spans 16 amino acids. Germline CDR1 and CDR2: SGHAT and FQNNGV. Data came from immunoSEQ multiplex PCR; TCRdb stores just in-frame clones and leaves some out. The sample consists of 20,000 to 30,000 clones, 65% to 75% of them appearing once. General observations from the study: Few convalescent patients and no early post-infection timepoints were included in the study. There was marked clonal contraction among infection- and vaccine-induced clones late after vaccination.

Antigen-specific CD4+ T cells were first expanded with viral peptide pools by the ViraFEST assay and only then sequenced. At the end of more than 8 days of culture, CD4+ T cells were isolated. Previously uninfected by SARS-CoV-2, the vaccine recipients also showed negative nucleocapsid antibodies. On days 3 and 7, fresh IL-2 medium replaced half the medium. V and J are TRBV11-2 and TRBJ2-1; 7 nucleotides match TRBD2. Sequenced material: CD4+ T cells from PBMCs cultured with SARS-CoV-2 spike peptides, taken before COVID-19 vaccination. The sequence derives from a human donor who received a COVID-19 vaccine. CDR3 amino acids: CASSTQTSLGHNEQFF. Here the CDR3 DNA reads TGTGCCAGCAGCACCCAGACTAGCCTAGGTCACAATGAGCAGTTCTTC.